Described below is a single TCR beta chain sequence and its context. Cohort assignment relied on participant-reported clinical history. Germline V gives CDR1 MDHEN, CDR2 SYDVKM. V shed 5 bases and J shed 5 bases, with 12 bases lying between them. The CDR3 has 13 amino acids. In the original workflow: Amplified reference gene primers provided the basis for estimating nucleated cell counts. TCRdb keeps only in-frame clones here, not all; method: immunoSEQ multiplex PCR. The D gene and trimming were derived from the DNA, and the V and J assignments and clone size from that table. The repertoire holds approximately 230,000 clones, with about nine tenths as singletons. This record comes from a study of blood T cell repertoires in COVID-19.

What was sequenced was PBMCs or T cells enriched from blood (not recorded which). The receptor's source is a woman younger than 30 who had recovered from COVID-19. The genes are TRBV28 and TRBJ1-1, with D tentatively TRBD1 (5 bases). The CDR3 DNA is TGTGCCAGCAGTCCTATACAGGATACTGAAGCTTTCTTT. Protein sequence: CASSPIQDTEAFF.